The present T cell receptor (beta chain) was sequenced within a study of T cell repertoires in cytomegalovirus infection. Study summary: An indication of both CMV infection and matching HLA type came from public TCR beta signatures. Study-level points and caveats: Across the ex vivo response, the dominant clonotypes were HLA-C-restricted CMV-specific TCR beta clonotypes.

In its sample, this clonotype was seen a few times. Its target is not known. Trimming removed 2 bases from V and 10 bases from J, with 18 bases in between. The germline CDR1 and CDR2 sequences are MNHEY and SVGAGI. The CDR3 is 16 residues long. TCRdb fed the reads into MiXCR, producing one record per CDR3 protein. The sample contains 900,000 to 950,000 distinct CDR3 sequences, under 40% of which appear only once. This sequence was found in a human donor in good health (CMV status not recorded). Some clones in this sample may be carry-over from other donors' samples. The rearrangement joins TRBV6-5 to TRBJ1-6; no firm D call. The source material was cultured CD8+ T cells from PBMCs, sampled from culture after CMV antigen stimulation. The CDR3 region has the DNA TGTGCCAGCAGTTACCCCGAAGGCGGGCGGAAATCACCCCTCCACTTT. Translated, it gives CASSYPEGGRKSPLHF.